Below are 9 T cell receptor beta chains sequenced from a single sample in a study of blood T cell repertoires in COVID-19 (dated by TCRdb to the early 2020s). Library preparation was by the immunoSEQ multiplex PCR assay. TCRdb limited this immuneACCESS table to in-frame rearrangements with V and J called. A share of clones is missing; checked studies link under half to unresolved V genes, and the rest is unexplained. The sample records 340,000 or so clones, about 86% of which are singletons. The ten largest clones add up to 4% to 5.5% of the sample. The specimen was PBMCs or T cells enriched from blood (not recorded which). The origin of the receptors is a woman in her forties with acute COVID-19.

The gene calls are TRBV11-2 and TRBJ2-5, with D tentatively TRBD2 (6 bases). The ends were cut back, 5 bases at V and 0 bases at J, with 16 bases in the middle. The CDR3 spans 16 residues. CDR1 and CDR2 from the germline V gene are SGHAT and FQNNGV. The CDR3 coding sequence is TGTGCCAGCAGCCCCCGGGGGTGGGGGGACCAAGAGACCCAGTACTTC. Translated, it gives CASSPRGWGDQETQYF. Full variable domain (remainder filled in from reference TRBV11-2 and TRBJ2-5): EAGVAQSPRYKIIEKRQSVAFWCNPISGHATLYWYQQILGQGPKLLIQFQNNGVVDDSQLPKDRFSAERLKGVDSTLKIQPAKLEDSAVYLCASSPRGWGDQETQYFGPGTRLLVL.

This chain's CDR3 is CASSPLEGPYGYTF. The CDR3 coding sequence is TGTGCCAGCTCACCATTGGAGGGCCCCTATGGCTACACCTTC. The genes are TRBV18 and TRBJ1-2, with D uncertain. V shed 2 bases and J shed 4 bases, with 11 bases lying between them. The CDR3 loop spans 14 amino acids. Germline assignment: CDR1 KGHSH and CDR2 LQKENI.

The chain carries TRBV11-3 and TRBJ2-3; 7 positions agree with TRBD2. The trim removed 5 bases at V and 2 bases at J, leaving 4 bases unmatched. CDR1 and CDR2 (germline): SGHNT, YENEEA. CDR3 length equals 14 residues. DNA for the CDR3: TGTGCCAGCAGCGTCAGCGGGGCCACAGATACGCAGTATTTT. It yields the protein CASSVSGATDTQYF.

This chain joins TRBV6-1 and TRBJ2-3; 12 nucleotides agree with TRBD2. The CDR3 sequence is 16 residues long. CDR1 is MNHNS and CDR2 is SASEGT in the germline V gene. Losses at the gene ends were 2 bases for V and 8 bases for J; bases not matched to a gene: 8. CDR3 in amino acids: CASSELAGGDEGTQYF. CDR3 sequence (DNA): TGTGCCAGCAGTGAACTAGCGGGGGGGGACGAGGGTACGCAGTATTTT.

The CDR3 DNA sequence: TGTGCCAGCAGCGGGCGACTAGCGGGGGATTTAGCCAAAAACATTCAGTACTTC. Its protein product is CASSGRLAGDLAKNIQYF. The chain couples TRBV7-9 to TRBJ2-4; 12 nucleotides line up with TRBD2. This CDR3 spans 18 amino acids. Germline values: CDR1 SEHNR, CDR2 FQNEAQ (reference sequence). The trim removed 5 bases at V and 0 bases at J, leaving 8 bases unmatched.

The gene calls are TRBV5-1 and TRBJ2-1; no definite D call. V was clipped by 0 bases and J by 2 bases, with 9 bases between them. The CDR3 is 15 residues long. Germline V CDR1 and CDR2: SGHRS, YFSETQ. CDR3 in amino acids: CASSLGGQPYNEQFF. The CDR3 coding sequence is TGCGCCAGCAGCTTGGGTGGGCAACCCTACAATGAGCAGTTCTTC.

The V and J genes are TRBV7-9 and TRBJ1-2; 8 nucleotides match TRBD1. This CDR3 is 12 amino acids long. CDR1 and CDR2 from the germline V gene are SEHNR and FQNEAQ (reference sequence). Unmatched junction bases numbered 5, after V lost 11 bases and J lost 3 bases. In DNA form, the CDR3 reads TGTGCCGGAACGGACAGGGACTATGGCTACACCTTC. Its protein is CAGTDRDYGYTF.

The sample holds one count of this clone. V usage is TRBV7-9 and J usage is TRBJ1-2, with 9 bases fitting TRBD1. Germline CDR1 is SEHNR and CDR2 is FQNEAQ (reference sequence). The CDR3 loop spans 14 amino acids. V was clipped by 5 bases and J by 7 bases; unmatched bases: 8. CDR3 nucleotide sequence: TGTGCCAGCAGCACCTTACAGGGGGCGGTTGGCTACACCTTC. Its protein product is CASSTLQGAVGYTF. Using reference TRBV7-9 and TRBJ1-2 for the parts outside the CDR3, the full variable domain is DTGVSQNPRHKITKRGQNVTFRCDPISEHNRLYWYRQTLGQGPEFLTYFQNEAQLEKSRLLSDRFSAERPKGSFSTLEIQRTEQGDSAMYLCASSTLQGAVGYTFGSGTRLTVV.

The CDR3 region has the DNA TGTGCCAGCAGTCCCCCCGGGGGGGCCCTATGGGGGGGCTACACCTTC. This codes for CASSPPGGALWGGYTF. V and J are TRBV27 and TRBJ1-2; a weak D match, TRBD1 (6 bases). V was cut by 5 bases and J by 8 bases, with 24 bases left in between. From germline, CDR1 is MNHEY and CDR2 SMNVEV (reference sequence). The CDR3 length is 16 residues.